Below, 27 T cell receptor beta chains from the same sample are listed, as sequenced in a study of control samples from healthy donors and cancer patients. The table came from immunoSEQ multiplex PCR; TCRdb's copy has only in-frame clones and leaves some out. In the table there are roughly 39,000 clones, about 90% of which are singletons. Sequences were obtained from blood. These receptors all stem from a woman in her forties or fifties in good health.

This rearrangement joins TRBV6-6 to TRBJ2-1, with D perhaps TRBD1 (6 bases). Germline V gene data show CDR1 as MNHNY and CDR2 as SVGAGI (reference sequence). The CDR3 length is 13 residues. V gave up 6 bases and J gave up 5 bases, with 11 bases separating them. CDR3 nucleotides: TGTGCCAGCAGCCGTGGACAGCACAATGAGCAGTTCTTC. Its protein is CASSRGQHNEQFF.

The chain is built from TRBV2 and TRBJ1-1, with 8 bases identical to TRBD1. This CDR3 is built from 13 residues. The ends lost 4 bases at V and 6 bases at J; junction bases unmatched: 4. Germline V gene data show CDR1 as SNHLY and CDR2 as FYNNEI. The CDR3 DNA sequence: TGTGCCAGCAGTGCCCAGACAGGGGCTGAAGCTTTCTTT. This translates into CASSAQTGAEAFF.

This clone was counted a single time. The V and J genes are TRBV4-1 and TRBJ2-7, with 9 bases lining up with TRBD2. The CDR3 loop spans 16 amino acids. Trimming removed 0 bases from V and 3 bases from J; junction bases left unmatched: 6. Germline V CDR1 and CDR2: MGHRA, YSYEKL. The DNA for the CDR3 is TGCGCCAGCAGCCAAGAGCGTCAGCGGGGGGTCTACGAGCAGTACTTC. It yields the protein CASSQERQRGVYEQYF.

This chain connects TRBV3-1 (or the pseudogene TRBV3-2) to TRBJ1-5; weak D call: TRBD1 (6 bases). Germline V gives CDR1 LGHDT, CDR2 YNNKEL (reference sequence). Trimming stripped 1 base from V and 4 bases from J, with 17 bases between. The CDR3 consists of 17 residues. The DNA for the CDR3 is TGTGCCAGCAGCCAAGGGGTATGGGTAAGGGGGAATCAGCCCCAGCATTTT. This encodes CASSQGVWVRGNQPQHF.

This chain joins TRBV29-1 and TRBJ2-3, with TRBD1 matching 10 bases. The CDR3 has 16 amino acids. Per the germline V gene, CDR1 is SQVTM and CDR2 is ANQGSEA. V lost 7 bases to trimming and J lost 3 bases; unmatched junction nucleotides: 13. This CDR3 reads CSGDADGQGVTDTQYF. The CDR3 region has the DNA TGCAGCGGTGACGCCGACGGACAGGGGGTTACAGATACGCAGTATTTT.

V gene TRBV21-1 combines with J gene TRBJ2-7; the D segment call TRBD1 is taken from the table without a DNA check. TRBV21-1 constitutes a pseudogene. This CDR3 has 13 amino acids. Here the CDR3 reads CASCRGLSVEQYF. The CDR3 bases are TGTGCCAGTTGCAGGGGGCTGTCGGTCGAGCAGTACTTC.

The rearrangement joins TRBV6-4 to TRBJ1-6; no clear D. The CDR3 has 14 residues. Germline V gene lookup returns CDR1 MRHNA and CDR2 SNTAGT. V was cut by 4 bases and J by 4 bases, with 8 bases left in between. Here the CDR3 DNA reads TGTGCCAGCAGTGTCTCGAGTTATAATTCACCCCTCCACTTT. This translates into CASSVSSYNSPLHF.

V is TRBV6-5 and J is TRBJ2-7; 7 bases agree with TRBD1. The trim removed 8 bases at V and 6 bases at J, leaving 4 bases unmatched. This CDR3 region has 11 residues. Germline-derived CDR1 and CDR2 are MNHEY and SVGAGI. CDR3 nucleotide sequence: TGTGCCAGCGAGAGGGGGCTCGAGCAGTACTTC. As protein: CASERGLEQYF.

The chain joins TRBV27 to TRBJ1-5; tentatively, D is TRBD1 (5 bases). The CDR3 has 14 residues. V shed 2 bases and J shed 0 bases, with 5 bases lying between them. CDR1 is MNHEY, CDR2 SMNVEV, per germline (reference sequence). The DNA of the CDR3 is TGTGCCAGCAGTTTAGGGGGTAGCAATCAGCCCCAGCATTTT. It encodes CASSLGGSNQPQHF.

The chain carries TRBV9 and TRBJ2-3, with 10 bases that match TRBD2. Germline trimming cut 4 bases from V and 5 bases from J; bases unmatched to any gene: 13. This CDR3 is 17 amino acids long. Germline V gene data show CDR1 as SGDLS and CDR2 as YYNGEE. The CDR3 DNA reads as TGTGCCAGCAGCACCGACCCTAGCGGGGGATCGGTAGATACGCAGTATTTT. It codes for CASSTDPSGGSVDTQYF. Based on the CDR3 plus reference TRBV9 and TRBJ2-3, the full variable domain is DSGVTQTPKHLITATGQRVTLRCSPRSGDLSVYWYQQSLDQGLQFLIQYYNGEERAKGNILERFSAQQFPDLHSELNLSSLELGDSALYFCASSTDPSGGSVDTQYFGPGTRLTVL.

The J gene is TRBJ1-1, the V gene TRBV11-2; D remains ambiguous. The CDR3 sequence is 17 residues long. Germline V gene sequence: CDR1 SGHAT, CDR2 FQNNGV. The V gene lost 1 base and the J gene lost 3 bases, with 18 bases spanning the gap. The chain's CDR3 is CASSLGRGRGQDTEAFF. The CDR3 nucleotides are TGTGCCAGCAGCTTAGGGAGAGGGCGTGGCCAGGACACTGAAGCTTTCTTT.

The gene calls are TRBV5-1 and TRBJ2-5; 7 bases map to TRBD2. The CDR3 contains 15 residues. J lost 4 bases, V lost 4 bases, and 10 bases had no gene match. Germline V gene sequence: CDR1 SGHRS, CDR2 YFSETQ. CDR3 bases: TGCGCCAGCAGCCCGGGTTCGGGAGGCCGAGAGACCCAGTACTTC. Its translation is CASSPGSGGRETQYF.

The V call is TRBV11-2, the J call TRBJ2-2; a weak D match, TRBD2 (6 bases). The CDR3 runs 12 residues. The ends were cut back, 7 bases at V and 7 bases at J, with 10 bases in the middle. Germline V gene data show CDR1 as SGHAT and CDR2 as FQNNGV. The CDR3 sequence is CASTPGVGELFF. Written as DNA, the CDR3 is TGTGCCAGCACCCCGGGGGTCGGGGAGCTGTTTTTT.

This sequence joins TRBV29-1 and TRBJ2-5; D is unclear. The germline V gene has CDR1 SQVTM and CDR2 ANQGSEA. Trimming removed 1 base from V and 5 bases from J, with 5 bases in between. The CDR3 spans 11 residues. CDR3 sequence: CSVEVWETQYF. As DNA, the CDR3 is TGCAGCGTTGAAGTGTGGGAGACCCAGTACTTC.

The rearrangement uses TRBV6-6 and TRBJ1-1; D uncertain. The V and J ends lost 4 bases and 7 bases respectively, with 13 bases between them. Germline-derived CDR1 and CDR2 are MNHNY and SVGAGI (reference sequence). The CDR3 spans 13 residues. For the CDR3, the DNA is TGTGCCAGCAGTTCCTCTGGACCGGGTGAAGCTTTCTTT. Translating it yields CASSSSGPGEAFF.

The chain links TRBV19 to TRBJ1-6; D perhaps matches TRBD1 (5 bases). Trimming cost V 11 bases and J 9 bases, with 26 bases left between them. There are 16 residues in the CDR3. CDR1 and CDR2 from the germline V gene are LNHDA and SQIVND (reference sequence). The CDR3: CALRLDGASQFSPLHF. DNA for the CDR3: TGTGCCCTTCGTCTGGATGGGGCGTCCCAGTTTTCACCCCTCCACTTT.

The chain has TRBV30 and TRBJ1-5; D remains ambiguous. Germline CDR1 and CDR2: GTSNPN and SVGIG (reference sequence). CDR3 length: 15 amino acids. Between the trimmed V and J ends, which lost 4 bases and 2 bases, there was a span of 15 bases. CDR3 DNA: TGTGCCTGGAATAATCTTCAAGCAGGCAATCAGCCCCAGCATTTT. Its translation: CAWNNLQAGNQPQHF.

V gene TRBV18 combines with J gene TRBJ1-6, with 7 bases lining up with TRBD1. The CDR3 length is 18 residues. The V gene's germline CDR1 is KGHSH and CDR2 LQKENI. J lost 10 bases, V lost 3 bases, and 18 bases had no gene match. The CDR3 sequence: CASSPPNLPTGRRSPLHF. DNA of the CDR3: TGTGCCAGCTCACCCCCTAACTTGCCGACAGGGCGCCGATCACCCCTCCACTTT. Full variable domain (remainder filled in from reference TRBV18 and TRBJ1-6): NAGVMQNPRHLVRRRGQEARLRCSPMKGHSHVYWYRQLPEEGLKFMVYLQKENIIDESGMPKERFSAEFPKEGPSILRIQQVVRGDSAAYFCASSPPNLPTGRRSPLHFGNGTRLTVT.

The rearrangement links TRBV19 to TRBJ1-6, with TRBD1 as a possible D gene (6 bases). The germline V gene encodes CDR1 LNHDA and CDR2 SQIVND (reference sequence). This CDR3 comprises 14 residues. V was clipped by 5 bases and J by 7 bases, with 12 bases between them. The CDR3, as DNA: TGTGCCAGTAGTGAGGGACAACAAAATTCACCCCTCCACTTT. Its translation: CASSEGQQNSPLHF. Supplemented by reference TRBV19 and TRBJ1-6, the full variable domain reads DGGITQSPKYLFRKEGQNVTLSCEQNLNHDAMYWYRQDPGQGLRLIYYSQIVNDFQKGDIAEGYSVSREKKESFPLTVTSAQKNPTAFYLCASSEGQQNSPLHFGNGTRLTVT.

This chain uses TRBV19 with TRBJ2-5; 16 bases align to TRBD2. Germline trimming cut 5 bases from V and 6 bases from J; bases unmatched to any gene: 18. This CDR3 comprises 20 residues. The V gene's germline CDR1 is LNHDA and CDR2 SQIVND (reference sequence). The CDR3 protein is CASSQTTGTSGGERWKTQYF. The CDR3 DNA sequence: TGTGCCAGTAGTCAAACAACCGGGACTAGCGGGGGGGAAAGGTGGAAGACCCAGTACTTC.

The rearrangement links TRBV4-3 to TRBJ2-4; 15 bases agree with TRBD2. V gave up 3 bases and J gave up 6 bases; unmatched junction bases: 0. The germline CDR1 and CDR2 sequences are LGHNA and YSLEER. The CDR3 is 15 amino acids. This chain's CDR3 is CASSQGLAGGNIQYF. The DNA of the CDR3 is TGCGCCAGCAGCCAGGGACTAGCGGGGGGAAACATTCAGTACTTC.

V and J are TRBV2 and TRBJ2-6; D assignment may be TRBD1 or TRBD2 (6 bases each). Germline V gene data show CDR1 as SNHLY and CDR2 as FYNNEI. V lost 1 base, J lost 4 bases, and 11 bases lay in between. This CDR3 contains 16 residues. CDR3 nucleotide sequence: TGTGCCAGCAGTGAAGGGATCGGGGGCGGGGCCAACGTCCTGACTTTC. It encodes CASSEGIGGGANVLTF. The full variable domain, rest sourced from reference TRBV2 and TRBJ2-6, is EPEVTQTPSHQVTQMGQEVILRCVPISNHLYFYWYRQILGQKVEFLVSFYNNEISEKSEIFDDQFSVERPDGSNFTLKIRSTKLEDSAMYFCASSEGIGGGANVLTFGAGSRLTVL.

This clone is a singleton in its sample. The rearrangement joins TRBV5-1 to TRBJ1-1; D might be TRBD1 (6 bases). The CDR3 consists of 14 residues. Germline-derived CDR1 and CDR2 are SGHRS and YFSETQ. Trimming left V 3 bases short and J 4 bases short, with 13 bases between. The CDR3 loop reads CASSYRQDGTEAFF. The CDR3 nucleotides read TGCGCCAGCAGCTACCGACAGGACGGCACTGAAGCTTTCTTT.

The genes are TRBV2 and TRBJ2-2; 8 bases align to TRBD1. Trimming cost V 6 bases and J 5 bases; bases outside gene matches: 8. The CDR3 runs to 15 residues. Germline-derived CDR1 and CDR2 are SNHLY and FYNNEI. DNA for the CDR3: TGTGCCAGCAGGGGACAGGCCCTAGGGACCGGGGAGCTGTTTTTT. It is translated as CASRGQALGTGELFF. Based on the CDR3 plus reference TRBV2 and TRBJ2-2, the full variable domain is EPEVTQTPSHQVTQMGQEVILRCVPISNHLYFYWYRQILGQKVEFLVSFYNNEISEKSEIFDDQFSVERPDGSNFTLKIRSTKLEDSAMYFCASRGQALGTGELFFGEGSRLTVL.

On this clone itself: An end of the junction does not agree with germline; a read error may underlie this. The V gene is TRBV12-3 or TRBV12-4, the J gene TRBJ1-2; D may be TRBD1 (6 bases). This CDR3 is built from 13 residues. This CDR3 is CASTLGGGYGCTF. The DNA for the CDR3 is TGTGCCAGCACCCTGGGGGGGGGCTATGGCTGCACCTTC.

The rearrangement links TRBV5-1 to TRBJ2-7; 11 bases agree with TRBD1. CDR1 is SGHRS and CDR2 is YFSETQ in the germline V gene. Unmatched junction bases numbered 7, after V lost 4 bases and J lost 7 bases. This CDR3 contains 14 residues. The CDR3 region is CASSQDRGLGEQYF. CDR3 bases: TGCGCCAGCAGCCAGGACAGGGGGCTTGGGGAGCAGTACTTC.

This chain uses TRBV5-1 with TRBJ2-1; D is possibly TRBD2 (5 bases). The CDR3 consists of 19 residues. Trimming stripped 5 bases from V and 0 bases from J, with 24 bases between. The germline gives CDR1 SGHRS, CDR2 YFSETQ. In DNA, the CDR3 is TGCGCCAGCAGATCCGGACTTCGCTCCACAAACTACTCCTACAATGAGCAGTTCTTC. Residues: CASRSGLRSTNYSYNEQFF.